Sequencing of this TCR beta chain was carried out in a study of T cell repertoires in cytomegalovirus infection. Study overall: The public TCR beta signatures pointed to both CMV infection and matching HLA type.

A note on this clonotype: Its antigen remains unidentified.

Germline V lookup: CDR1 SGHTA, CDR2 FQGNSA. This CDR3 has 13 residues. V was trimmed by 5 bases and J by 9 bases, leaving 14 bases between them. TCRdb analysed the reads with MiXCR anew, one entry per CDR3 protein. This sample yields 250,000 to 300,000 distinct CDR3 sequences, of which more than 20% are seen a single time; more than 11% belongs to the top ten. Study conclusions and caveats: Dominating the ex vivo response were TCR beta clonotypes that were CMV-specific and HLA-C-restricted.

The sequence was collected from a human donor in good health (CMV status not recorded). Some clones in this sample may be carry-over from other donors' samples. The sequencing sample was made of PBMCs. The chain carries TRBV7-2 and TRBJ2-4; D remains unclear. CDR3 nucleotides: TGTGCCAGCAGCCGAGACATGGCCGGCATTCAGTACTTC. As protein: CASSRDMAGIQYF.